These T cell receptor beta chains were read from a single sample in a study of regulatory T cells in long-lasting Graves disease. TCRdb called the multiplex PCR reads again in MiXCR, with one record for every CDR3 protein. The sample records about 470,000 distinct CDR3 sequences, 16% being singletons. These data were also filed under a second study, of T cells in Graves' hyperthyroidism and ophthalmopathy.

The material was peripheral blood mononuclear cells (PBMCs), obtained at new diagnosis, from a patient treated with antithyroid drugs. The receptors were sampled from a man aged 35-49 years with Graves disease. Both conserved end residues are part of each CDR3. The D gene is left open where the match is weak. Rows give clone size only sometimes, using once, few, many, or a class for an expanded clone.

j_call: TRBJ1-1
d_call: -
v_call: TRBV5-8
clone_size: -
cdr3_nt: TGTGCCAGCAGCATCGCACCGGGACACTGGTTGACTGAAGCTTTCTTT
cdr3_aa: CASSIAPGHWLTEAFF

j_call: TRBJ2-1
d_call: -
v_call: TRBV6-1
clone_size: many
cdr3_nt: TGTGCCAGCAGGCCCGGACTGGGAGAGCAGTTCTTC
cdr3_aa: CASRPGLGEQFF

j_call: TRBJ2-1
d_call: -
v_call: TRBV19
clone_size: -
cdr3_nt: TGTGCCAGTAGTATCCGGCCTAGCTGGGACAATGAGCAGTTCTTC
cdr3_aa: CASSIRPSWDNEQFF

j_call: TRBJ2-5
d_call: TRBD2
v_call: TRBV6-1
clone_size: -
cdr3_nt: TGTGCCAGCACTCCAGGGACTAGCGGGGGCCGAAAGACCCAGTACTTC
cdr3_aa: CASTPGTSGGRKTQYF

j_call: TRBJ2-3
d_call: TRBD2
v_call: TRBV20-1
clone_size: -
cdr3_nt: TGCAGTGCTAGTAACGCTAGCGGGAGAGGGACAGATACGCAGTATTTT
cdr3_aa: CSASNASGRGTDTQYF

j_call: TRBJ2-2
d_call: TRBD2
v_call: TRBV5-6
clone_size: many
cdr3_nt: TGTGCCAGCAGCTTGTCTCTAGCGGGAGCCGGGGAGCTGTTTTTT
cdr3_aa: CASSLSLAGAGELFF

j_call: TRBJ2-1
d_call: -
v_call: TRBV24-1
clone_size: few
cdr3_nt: TGTGCCACCAGTGAATATGAGGAGGTGTTCTTC
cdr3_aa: CATSEYEEVFF

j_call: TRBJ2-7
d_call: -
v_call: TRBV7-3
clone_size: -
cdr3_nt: TGTGCCAGCAGCTTAGAAGCAGGGTTCCACGAGCAGTACTTC
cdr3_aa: CASSLEAGFHEQYF

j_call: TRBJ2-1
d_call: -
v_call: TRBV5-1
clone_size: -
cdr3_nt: TGCGCCAGCAGCTTGGCCGGGGCAGGGACTGAGCAGCTCTTC
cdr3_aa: CASSLAGAGTEQLF

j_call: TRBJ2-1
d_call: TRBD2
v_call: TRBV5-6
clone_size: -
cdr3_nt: TGTGCCAGCAGCTTCCTGACTAGCGGGACCCGGGATGAGCAGTTCTTC
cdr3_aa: CASSFLTSGTRDEQFF

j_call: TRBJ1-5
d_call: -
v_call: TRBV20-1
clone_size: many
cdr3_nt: TGCAGTGCCATGGACAGTAGCAATCAGCCCCAGCATTTT
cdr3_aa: CSAMDSSNQPQHF

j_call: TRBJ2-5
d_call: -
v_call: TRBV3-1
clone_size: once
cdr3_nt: TGTGCCAGCAGCCAAACGGCGGGAGAGACCCAGTACTTC
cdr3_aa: CASSQTAGETQYF

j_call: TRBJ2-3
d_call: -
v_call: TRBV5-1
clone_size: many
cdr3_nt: TGCGCCAGCAGCGCCGGTTCTAACCCCGGGGATACGCAGTATTTT
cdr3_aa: CASSAGSNPGDTQYF

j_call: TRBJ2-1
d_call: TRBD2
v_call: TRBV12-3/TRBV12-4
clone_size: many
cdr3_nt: TGTGCCAGCAGTCCACGGACTAGCGGGAGGGGGAATGAGCAGTTCTTC
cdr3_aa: CASSPRTSGRGNEQFF

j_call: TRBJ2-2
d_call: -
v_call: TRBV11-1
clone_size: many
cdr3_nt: TGTGCCAGCAGCTCAAGGTCCCGGACATCGAACACCGGGGAGCTGTTTTTT
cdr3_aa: CASSSRSRTSNTGELFF

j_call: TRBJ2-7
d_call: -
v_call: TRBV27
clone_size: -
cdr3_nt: TGTGCCAGCAGTCTGGGAAGGTTCTCCTACGAGCAGTACTTC
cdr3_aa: CASSLGRFSYEQYF

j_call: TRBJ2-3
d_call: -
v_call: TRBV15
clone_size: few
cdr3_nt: TGTGCCACCAGCAGAGATCTGTCTTCGGGGTTCAGCGATACGCAGTATTTT
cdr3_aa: CATSRDLSSGFSDTQYF

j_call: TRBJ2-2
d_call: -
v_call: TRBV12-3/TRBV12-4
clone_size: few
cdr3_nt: TGTGCCAGCAGCCCCAGGGAAGGGAACACCGGGGAGCTGTTTTTT
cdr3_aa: CASSPREGNTGELFF

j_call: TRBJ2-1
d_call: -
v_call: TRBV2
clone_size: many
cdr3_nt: TGTGCCAGCAGTGGAAACTACAATGAGCAGTTCTTC
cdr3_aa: CASSGNYNEQFF

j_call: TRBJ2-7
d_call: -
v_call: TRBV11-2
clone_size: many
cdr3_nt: TGTGCCAGCAGCTTTCAGGAGGTACAGGTCATTAAGGGCTACGAGCAGTACTTC
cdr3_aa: CASSFQEVQVIKGYEQYF

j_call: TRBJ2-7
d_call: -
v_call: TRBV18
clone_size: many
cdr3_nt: TGTGCCAGCTCACCTCCGACAGGTCACGAGCAGTACTTC
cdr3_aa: CASSPPTGHEQYF

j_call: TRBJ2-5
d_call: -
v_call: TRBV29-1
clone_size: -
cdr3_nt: TGCAGCGCGCACTGGGAGACCCAGTACTTC
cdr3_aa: CSAHWETQYF

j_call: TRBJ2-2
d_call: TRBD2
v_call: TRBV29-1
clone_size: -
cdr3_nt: TGCAGCGCCCGGGGTGGACTAGCGGGAGCTCGAGGGGAGCTGTTTTTT
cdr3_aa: CSARGGLAGARGELFF

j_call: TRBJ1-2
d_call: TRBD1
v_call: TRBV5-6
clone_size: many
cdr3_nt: TGTGCCAGCAGCTTAACCGGACAGGGGCGAAACTATGGCTACACCTTC
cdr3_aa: CASSLTGQGRNYGYTF

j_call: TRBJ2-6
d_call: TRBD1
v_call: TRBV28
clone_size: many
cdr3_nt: TGTGCCAGCAGATCGACAGGGTCTTTGGGGGCCAACGTCCTGACTTTC
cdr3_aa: CASRSTGSLGANVLTF

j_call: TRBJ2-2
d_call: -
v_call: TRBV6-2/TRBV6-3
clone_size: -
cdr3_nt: TGTGCCACAATAGTAGCTGGTACGGTCCTCACCGGGGAGCTGTTTTTT
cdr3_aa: CATIVAGTVLTGELFF

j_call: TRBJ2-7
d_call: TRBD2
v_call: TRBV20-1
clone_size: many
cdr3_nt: TGCAGTGCCTGGAATGACGGGACTAGCTCCTACGAGCAGTACTTC
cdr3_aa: CSAWNDGTSSYEQYF

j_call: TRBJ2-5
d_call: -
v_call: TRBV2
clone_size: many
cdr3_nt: TGTGCCAGCCAGGTGGCAGGGTGGGAGACCCAGTACTTC
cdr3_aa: CASQVAGWETQYF

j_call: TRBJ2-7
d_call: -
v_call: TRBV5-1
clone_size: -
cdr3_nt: TGTGCCAGCAGCTTAATCCGGGACGGGTCCTACGAGCAGTACTTC
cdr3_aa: CASSLIRDGSYEQYF

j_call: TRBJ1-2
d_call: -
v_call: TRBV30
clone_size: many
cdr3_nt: TGTGCCCGTTTGGGGGGGACGACTAACTATGGCTACACCTTC
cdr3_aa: CARLGGTTNYGYTF

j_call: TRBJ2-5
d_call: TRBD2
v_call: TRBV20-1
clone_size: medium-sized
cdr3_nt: TGCAGTGCTAAACGGACTAGCGCGGAGACCCAGTACTTC
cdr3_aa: CSAKRTSAETQYF

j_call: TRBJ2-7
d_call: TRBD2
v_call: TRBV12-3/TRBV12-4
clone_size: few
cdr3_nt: TGTGCCACTCGGGGAGGGTCCTACGAGCAGTACTTC
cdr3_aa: CATRGGSYEQYF

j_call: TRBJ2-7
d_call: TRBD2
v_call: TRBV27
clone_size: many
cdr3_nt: TGTGCCAGCAGTTCCGGGACTAGCGGGATGAGGTACGAGCAGTACTTC
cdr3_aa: CASSSGTSGMRYEQYF

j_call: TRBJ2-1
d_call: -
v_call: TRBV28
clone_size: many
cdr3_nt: TGTGCCAGCACCGGGGAGGGGGCGGGTTGGGGTGAGCAGTTCTTC
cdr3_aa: CASTGEGAGWGEQFF

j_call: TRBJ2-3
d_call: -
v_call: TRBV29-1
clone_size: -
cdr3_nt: TGCAGCGTTGAAAGGGATATCACAGATACGCAGTATTTT
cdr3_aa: CSVERDITDTQYF

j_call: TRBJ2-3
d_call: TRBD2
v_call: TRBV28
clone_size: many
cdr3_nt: TGTGCCAGCAGCCTCCGCGGGGGGGATACGCAGTATTTT
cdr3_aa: CASSLRGGDTQYF

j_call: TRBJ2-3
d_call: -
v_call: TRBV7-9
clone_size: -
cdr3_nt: TGTGCCAGCCCAGGGGCCAGCACAGATACGCAGTATTTT
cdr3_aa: CASPGASTDTQYF

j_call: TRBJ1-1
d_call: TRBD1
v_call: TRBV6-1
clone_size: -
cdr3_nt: TGTGCCAGCAGAGGGACAGGAGCGCCGAGTGAAGCTTTCTTT
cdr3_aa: CASRGTGAPSEAFF

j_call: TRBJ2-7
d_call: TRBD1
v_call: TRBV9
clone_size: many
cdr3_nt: TGTGCCAGCAGCCCCCGGGGACAGGGCTACGAGCAGTACTTC
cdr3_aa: CASSPRGQGYEQYF